A single sample gave rise to the 20 T cell receptor beta chains below, sequenced in a study of T cell responses to AZD1222 COVID-19 vaccine. This table comes from immunoSEQ multiplex PCR, and its TCRdb copy is limited to in-frame clones, with some not included. In the table there are tens of thousands of clones, roughly 91% of which are singletons. The specimen was peripheral blood, collected 28 days after the second AZD1222 dose. These receptor sequences come from an adult who received the AZD1222 COVID-19 vaccine.

The chain recombines TRBV6-5 with TRBJ1-3; no definite D call. CDR1 MNHEY and CDR2 SVGAGI come from the germline V gene. CDR3 length equals 12 residues. The V end was cut by 5 bases, the J end by 4 bases, with 6 bases between. The CDR3 spells CASSPQGNTIYF. The DNA of the CDR3 is TGTGCCAGCAGTCCACAGGGAAACACCATATATTTT.

Sample share makes this clone large. The V and J genes are TRBV4-2 and TRBJ2-3; D might be TRBD1 or TRBD2, each matching 5 bases. The CDR3 runs 16 residues. Trimming took off 3 bases at V and 2 bases at J, with 15 bases between the two ends. Germline loops: CDR1 LGHNA, CDR2 YNFKEQ. CDR3 in amino acids: CASSHPGTGFTDTQYF. In DNA, the CDR3 is TGTGCCAGCAGCCACCCAGGGACCGGCTTCACAGATACGCAGTATTTT.

The chain employs TRBV6-2 or TRBV6-3 and TRBJ1-2; possibly TRBD1 for D (6 bases). Germline-derived CDR1 and CDR2 are MNHEY and SVGEGT. V gave up 5 bases and J gave up 8 bases, with 21 bases separating them. This CDR3 comprises 15 residues. As DNA, the CDR3 is TGTGCCAGCAGTGTGGACAGACTTACGGCTAAAGGCTACACCTTC. This translates into CASSVDRLTAKGYTF.

This clone appeared once. This chain joins TRBV9 and TRBJ2-7; D ambiguous. CDR1 and CDR2 (germline): SGDLS, YYNGEE. This CDR3 has 11 residues. Trimming pared 3 bases from V and 6 bases from J, leaving 7 bases between. In DNA, the CDR3 is TGTGCCAGCAGCGATTCGGGCGAGCAGTACTTC. Residues: CASSDSGEQYF.

This chain uses TRBV7-9 with TRBJ1-2, with D unresolved. The CDR3 extends over 13 amino acids. Germline loops: CDR1 SEHNR, CDR2 FQNEAQ (reference sequence). V was clipped by 6 bases and J by 8 bases, with 16 bases between them. CDR3 sequence (DNA): TGTGCCAGCAGTTACGCCGGGCCCCGAGGCTACACCTTC. Translated, it gives CASSYAGPRGYTF.

The chain is built from TRBV7-2 and TRBJ2-7; 10 nucleotides align to TRBD2. The CDR3 sequence is 18 residues long. The V segment lost 1 base and the J segment 6 bases; nucleotides outside the gene matches: 15. The germline gives CDR1 SGHTA, CDR2 FQGNSA. CDR3 residues: CASSLEGLGAGGPREQYF. CDR3 bases: TGTGCCAGCAGCTTAGAGGGTCTAGGAGCGGGGGGGCCCCGCGAGCAGTACTTC. Full variable domain (rest looked up from reference TRBV7-2 and TRBJ2-7): GAGVSQSPSNKVTEKGKDVELRCDPISGHTALYWYRQSLGQGLEFLIYFQGNSAPDKSGLPSDRFSAERTGGSVSTLTIQRTQQEDSAVYLCASSLEGLGAGGPREQYFGPGTRLTVT.

The V gene is TRBV7-8, the J gene TRBJ1-1; 9 bases line up with TRBD1. Trimming took 5 bases from V and 4 from J; bases not matched to a gene: 11. The CDR3 has 16 amino acids. The germline V gene encodes CDR1 SGHVS and CDR2 FQNEAQ. The CDR3 bases are TGTGCCAGCAGCCCTGTGAACAGGGGGCGTATCACTGAAGCTTTCTTT. It translates to CASSPVNRGRITEAFF. Together with reference TRBV7-8 and TRBJ1-1, the CDR3 gives the full variable domain: GAGVSQSPRYKVAKRGQDVALRCDPISGHVSLFWYQQALGQGPEFLTYFQNEAQLDKSGLPSDRFFAERPEGSVSTLKIQRTQQEDSAVYLCASSPVNRGRITEAFFGQGTRLTVV.

The CDR3 coding sequence is TGTGCCTGGAGTGTAGACAGTAATCAGCCCCAGCATTTT. Residues: CAWSVDSNQPQHF. The chain has TRBV30 and TRBJ1-5; D perhaps matches TRBD1 (5 bases). The V gene's germline CDR1 is GTSNPN and CDR2 SVGIG (reference sequence). CDR3 length: 13 amino acids. Trimming took 0 bases from V and 4 from J, leaving 7 bases between them.

The chain couples TRBV6-5 to TRBJ1-4; D gene ambiguous. The V gene lost 6 bases and the J gene lost 0 bases, with 11 bases spanning the gap. This CDR3 has 15 residues. The germline gives CDR1 MNHEY, CDR2 SVGAGI. The CDR3 here is CASRTPSATNEKLFF. The CDR3 region has the DNA TGTGCCAGCAGGACACCGAGTGCAACTAATGAAAAACTGTTTTTT.

The chain uses TRBV4-3 and TRBJ1-3, with 8 bases that match TRBD1. CDR1 and CDR2 (germline): LGHNA, YSLEER. The V gene end was trimmed by 1 base and the J gene end by 3 bases; junction bases not matched to a gene: 5. This CDR3 has 16 residues. CDR3 sequence (DNA): TGCGCCAGCAGCCAAGTTACAGGGGGAGTTGGAAACACCATATATTTT. It codes for CASSQVTGGVGNTIYF.

V and J are TRBV2 and TRBJ1-5, with 10 positions matching TRBD1. This CDR3 is built from 15 residues. The germline gives CDR1 SNHLY, CDR2 FYNNEI. V lost 0 bases and J lost 9; bases outside the gene matches: 5. For the CDR3, the DNA is TGTGCCAGCAGTGAAGCGGGACAGGGGAGAGGGCCCCAGCATTTT. Protein sequence: CASSEAGQGRGPQHF.

The chain is built from TRBV4-3 and TRBJ2-2, with D maybe TRBD2 (6 bases). CDR1 and CDR2 (germline): LGHNA, YSLEER. The V end was cut by 0 bases, the J end by 8 bases, with 10 bases between. The CDR3 length is 14 residues. The chain's CDR3 is CASSQDLAVGELFF. CDR3 bases: TGCGCCAGCAGCCAAGATTTAGCGGTGGGGGAGCTGTTTTTT.

The chain carries TRBV9 and TRBJ2-5; the match to TRBD2 covers 13 bases. Germline V lookup: CDR1 SGDLS, CDR2 YYNGEE. This CDR3 is 19 amino acids long. V was clipped by 0 bases and J by 1 base; unmatched bases: 9. CDR3 residues: CASSVGLAGGPKSQETQYF. The CDR3 bases are TGTGCCAGCAGCGTAGGACTAGCGGGGGGTCCGAAATCCCAAGAGACCCAGTACTTC.

This sequence joins TRBV3-1 (or the pseudogene TRBV3-2) and TRBJ2-3; D tentatively fits TRBD1 or TRBD2 (6 bases each). The CDR3 spans 14 residues. V was trimmed by 7 bases and J by 5 bases, leaving 16 bases between them. The germline V gene has CDR1 LGHDT and CDR2 YNNKEL (reference sequence). The CDR3 loop reads CASTPLGGGDTQYF. The CDR3 DNA reads TGTGCCAGCACCCCCTTAGGGGGAGGAGATACGCAGTATTTT.

This rearrangement joins TRBV5-6 to TRBJ2-3; D uncertain. The CDR3 sequence is 12 residues long. Looked up from germline, CDR1 is SGHDT and CDR2 is YYEEEE. Between the trimmed V and J ends, which lost 5 bases and 3 bases, there was a span of 7 bases. The CDR3 DNA is TGTGCCAGCAGTCGAATGACAGATACGCAGTATTTT. This translates into CASSRMTDTQYF.

The chain joins TRBV29-1 to TRBJ2-5, with 7 positions matching TRBD1. The V gene end was trimmed by 7 bases and the J gene end by 3 bases; junction bases not matched to a gene: 17. This CDR3 is built from 16 residues. In germline, CDR1 is SQVTM, CDR2 ANQGSEA. CDR3 residues: CSAHTWTGRLKETQYF. CDR3 bases: TGCAGCGCCCACACATGGACAGGAAGGCTCAAAGAGACCCAGTACTTC.

J is TRBJ1-2 and V is TRBV11-3, with a possible D match to TRBD1 (6 bases). The CDR3 runs to 13 residues. V was clipped by 2 bases and J by 8 bases, with 12 bases between them. CDR1 and CDR2 (germline): SGHNT, YENEEA. The CDR3 loop is CASSLPQGIGYTF. The CDR3 nucleotides are TGTGCCAGCAGCTTACCCCAGGGGATAGGCTACACCTTC.

The chain combines TRBV3-1 (or the pseudogene TRBV3-2) with TRBJ2-7, with TRBD1 as a possible D gene (6 bases). V lost 5 bases, J lost 1 base, and 9 bases lay in between. Germline CDR1 is LGHDT and CDR2 is YNNKEL (reference sequence). The CDR3 covers 13 residues. CDR3 bases: TGTGCCAGCAGCACAGGGAGATCCTACGAGCAGTACTTC. It translates to CASSTGRSYEQYF.

The chain has TRBV2 and TRBJ2-2; D is uncertain. Trimming removed 2 bases from V and 7 bases from J, with 5 bases in between. Per the germline V gene, CDR1 is SNHLY and CDR2 is FYNNEI. The CDR3 extends over 12 amino acids. The CDR3 sequence is CASSEFVGELFF. The CDR3 coding sequence is TGTGCCAGCAGTGAATTTGTCGGGGAGCTGTTTTTT.

The chain carries TRBV12-3 or TRBV12-4 and TRBJ1-2, with D unresolved. The length of the CDR3 is 13 residues. V was pared by 0 bases and J by 4 bases, with 6 bases between. CDR3 bases: TGTGCCAGCAGTTTAGCCAGTAGCTATGGCTACACCTTC. This gives the protein CASSLASSYGYTF.